The 18 T cell receptor beta chains reported below all come from one sample, sequenced in a study of CD8 T cells in ankylosing spondylitis. Each CDR3 protein gets one entry after TCRdb re-called the 5' RACE reads with MiXCR. The table includes a few hundred thousand distinct CDR3 sequences, less than 25% detected once. The sequenced sample was blood, either unsorted or a sorted T cell fraction (not recorded which). The receptors derive from a female donor with ankylosing spondylitis or in good health (not recorded which).

This clonotype was seen a handful of times. This CDR3 is CASSYSMAGAETQYF. DNA for the CDR3: TGTGCCAGCAGTTACTCGATGGCGGGAGCAGAGACCCAGTACTTC. This chain uses TRBV6-2 or TRBV6-3 with TRBJ2-5; 7 positions match TRBD2. J lost 4 bases, V lost 0 bases, and 5 bases had no gene match. The germline V gene encodes CDR1 MNHEY and CDR2 SVGEGT. The CDR3 spans 15 residues.

The chain joins TRBV2 to TRBJ2-5, with 9 bases fitting TRBD1. The CDR3 has 15 amino acids. J lost 4 bases, V lost 5 bases, and 8 bases had no gene match. The V gene's germline CDR1 is SNHLY and CDR2 FYNNEI. DNA for the CDR3: TGTGCCAGCAGTTCCGACAGGGGGTCCGGAGAGACCCAGTACTTC. Amino acids: CASSSDRGSGETQYF. The variable domain in full, with the rest retrieved from reference TRBV2 and TRBJ2-5, is EPEVTQTPSHQVTQMGQEVILRCVPISNHLYFYWYRQILGQKVEFLVSFYNNEISEKSEIFDDQFSVERPDGSNFTLKIRSTKLEDSAMYFCASSSDRGSGETQYFGPGTRLLVL.

The rearrangement links TRBV6-1 to TRBJ2-3, with a tentative D call TRBD2 (6 bases). Trimming left V 5 bases short and J 8 bases short, with 17 bases between. Germline V gives CDR1 MNHNS, CDR2 SASEGT. The CDR3 is 14 residues long. The CDR3 is CASSQTRDSPTQYF. CDR3 bases: TGTGCCAGCAGTCAAACCAGGGACTCCCCTACGCAGTATTTT.

The V gene is TRBV23-1, the J gene TRBJ2-4, with D perhaps matching TRBD1 (5 bases). TRBV23-1 is labeled an ORF, and its function is uncertain. V was cut by 2 bases and J by 1 base, with 15 bases left in between. This CDR3 is 17 amino acids long. The CDR3 DNA is TGCGCCAGCAGTCAAGCCAGGGATTGTGCTGCCAAAAACATTCAGTACTTC. Protein sequence: CASSQARDCAAKNIQYF.

A few counts support this clonotype. The chain recombines TRBV4-3 with TRBJ2-1; D uncertain. CDR1 LGHNA and CDR2 YSLEER come from the germline V gene. The ends were cut back, 0 bases at V and 3 bases at J, with 15 bases in the middle. The CDR3 extends over 17 amino acids. DNA for the CDR3: TGCGCCAGCAGCCAAGATAAGTCTCGAGTGGGCTACAATGAGCAGTTCTTC. As protein: CASSQDKSRVGYNEQFF.

The sample holds many counts of this clonotype. The V gene is TRBV20-1, the J gene TRBJ2-6; D not resolved. Trimming shortened V by 2 bases and J by 3 bases, and 8 bases separated the two germline ends. Germline CDR1 is DFQATT and CDR2 is SNEGSKA (reference sequence). This CDR3 comprises 14 residues. DNA for the CDR3: TGCAGTGCTAGACCCTCGAATGGGGCCAACGTCCTGACTTTC. It specifies CSARPSNGANVLTF.

The V gene is TRBV6-5, the J gene TRBJ1-4; a weak D match, TRBD1 (6 bases). Germline CDR1 is MNHEY and CDR2 is SVGAGI. This CDR3 has 14 residues. Trimming stripped 2 bases from V and 6 bases from J, with 10 bases between. This CDR3 is CASSYGRGDEKLFF. The CDR3 nucleotides read TGTGCCAGCAGTTACGGCAGGGGAGATGAAAAACTGTTTTTT.

In this sample, this clonotype turned up a few times. This rearrangement joins TRBV5-1 to TRBJ2-4; no definite D call. The germline V and J ends were trimmed by 4 bases and 0 bases, with 8 bases remaining between them. The CDR3 contains 14 residues. CDR1 SGHRS and CDR2 YFSETQ come from the germline V gene. The CDR3 region has the DNA TGCGCCAGCAGCGACGGGCCAGCCAAAAACATTCAGTACTTC. Translating it yields CASSDGPAKNIQYF.

In its sample, this clonotype was seen many times. This chain joins TRBV29-1 and TRBJ2-5; TRBD2 agrees at 7 bases. The trim removed 6 bases at V and 5 bases at J, leaving 9 bases unmatched. This CDR3 comprises 13 residues. CDR1 SQVTM and CDR2 ANQGSEA come from the germline V gene. DNA of the CDR3: TGCAGCGTCGTGGGGAGGGACGGGGAGACCCAGTACTTC. Translation gives CSVVGRDGETQYF.

The table lists this clonotype with a few counts. This sequence joins TRBV18 and TRBJ2-5; D is undetermined. Germline V gene data show CDR1 as KGHSH and CDR2 as LQKENI. V lost 2 bases to trimming and J lost 2 bases, with 6 bases between them. The CDR3 totals 13 residues. The CDR3 nucleotides read TGTGCCAGCTCACCAGGGCAGCAAGAGACCCAGTACTTC. This encodes CASSPGQQETQYF.

This clonotype was observed at least ten times. The chain has TRBV20-1 and TRBJ1-1; D gene uncertain. V shed 3 bases and J shed 0 bases, with 8 bases lying between them. CDR1 and CDR2 from the germline V gene are DFQATT and SNEGSKA (reference sequence). The CDR3 runs to 13 residues. CDR3 coding DNA: TGCAGTGCTAGCTCGAATGTGAACACTGAAGCTTTCTTT. This encodes CSASSNVNTEAFF.

The J gene is TRBJ2-7, the V gene TRBV9; 7 nucleotides align to TRBD1. CDR3 length equals 15 residues. V lost 0 bases and J lost 2; bases outside the gene matches: 5. Germline CDR1 and CDR2: SGDLS and YYNGEE. The CDR3 loop is CASSVGQGAPYEQYF. The CDR3 nucleotides read TGTGCCAGCAGCGTAGGACAGGGAGCTCCCTACGAGCAGTACTTC.

This clonotype occurred a few times. The chain is built from TRBV29-1 and TRBJ2-7; the D gene is possibly TRBD2 (5 bases). CDR3 length equals 14 residues. The ends were cut back, 0 bases at V and 5 bases at J, with 14 bases in the middle. Germline V CDR1 and CDR2: SQVTM, ANQGSEA. CDR3 loop: CSVEDLREPNEQYF. The CDR3 region has the DNA TGCAGCGTTGAAGATCTTCGGGAACCCAACGAGCAGTACTTC.

This clonotype was picked up many times. The chain links TRBV29-1 to TRBJ2-3; D remains ambiguous. Germline lookup yields CDR1 SQVTM and CDR2 ANQGSEA. The CDR3 spans 11 residues. Trimming removed 3 bases from V and 4 bases from J, with 5 bases in between. The CDR3 nucleotides are TGCAGCGTTGATTGGTCAGATACGCAGTATTTT. Amino acid sequence: CSVDWSDTQYF.

Only a few counts were recorded for this clonotype. This sequence joins TRBV24-1 and TRBJ2-5; D unclear. Germline V gene lookup returns CDR1 KGHDR and CDR2 SFDVKD. V was pared by 2 bases and J by 5 bases, with 5 bases between. CDR3 length: 12 residues. The CDR3 DNA sequence: TGTGCCACCAGTGATTCATTGGAGACCCAGTACTTC. Its protein is CATSDSLETQYF.

The rearrangement uses TRBV11-2 and TRBJ2-3; D unresolved. The CDR3 is 16 amino acids. Germline assignment: CDR1 SGHAT and CDR2 FQNNGV. The ends were cut back, 2 bases at V and 1 base at J, with 13 bases in the middle. CDR3 sequence (DNA): TGTGCCAGCAGCTTAAATCGCCAGGTGCGCACAGATACGCAGTATTTT. The encoded protein is CASSLNRQVRTDTQYF.

At least ten counts were recorded for this clonotype. This rearrangement joins TRBV20-1 to TRBJ2-1; 10 nucleotides match TRBD2. CDR1 and CDR2 from the germline V gene are DFQATT and SNEGSKA (reference sequence). The ends lost 6 bases at V and 8 bases at J; junction bases unmatched: 10. The CDR3 covers 14 residues. The CDR3 reads CSAPLEREGDEQFF. For the CDR3, the DNA is TGCAGTGCACCCCTCGAGCGGGAGGGTGATGAGCAGTTCTTC.

This clonotype was counted only a few times. This chain links TRBV20-1 with TRBJ2-1; 8 positions match TRBD2. This CDR3 is built from 14 residues. The V segment lost 3 bases and the J segment 6 bases; nucleotides outside the gene matches: 7. Germline CDR1 and CDR2: DFQATT and SNEGSKA (reference sequence). CDR3: CSASGAGVGNEQFF. DNA of the CDR3: TGCAGTGCTAGCGGAGCGGGAGTGGGCAATGAGCAGTTCTTC.